What follows describes a single TCR beta chain. Its antigen is not known. This sample stems from a study of cytomegalovirus exposure and HLA in healthy donors. Per the germline V gene, CDR1 is MNHNY and CDR2 is SVGAGI (reference sequence). V lost 7 bases to trimming and J lost 5 bases, with 14 bases between them. The CDR3 consists of 13 residues. Both 60 Vbeta primers and 13 Jbeta primers went into the PCR. Assay: immunoSEQ multiplex PCR; the TCRdb copy retains only in-frame clones and omits some. The sample contains some 220,000 clones, around 80% of which appear only once. Findings and caveats of the study: 150 or so TCR beta chains were listed as cytomegalovirus-associated. There were several of the most significant clusters that appeared linked to common viral pathogens in a later analysis.

The chain recombines TRBV6-6 with TRBJ1-1; the D gene is possibly TRBD1 (6 bases). What was sequenced was PBMCs. This sequence was found in a woman aged 55-70 years in good health and CMV-seropositive. For the CDR3, the DNA is TGTGCCAGCATTAAACAGGGAAGGACTGAAGCTTTCTTT. It translates to CASIKQGRTEAFF.